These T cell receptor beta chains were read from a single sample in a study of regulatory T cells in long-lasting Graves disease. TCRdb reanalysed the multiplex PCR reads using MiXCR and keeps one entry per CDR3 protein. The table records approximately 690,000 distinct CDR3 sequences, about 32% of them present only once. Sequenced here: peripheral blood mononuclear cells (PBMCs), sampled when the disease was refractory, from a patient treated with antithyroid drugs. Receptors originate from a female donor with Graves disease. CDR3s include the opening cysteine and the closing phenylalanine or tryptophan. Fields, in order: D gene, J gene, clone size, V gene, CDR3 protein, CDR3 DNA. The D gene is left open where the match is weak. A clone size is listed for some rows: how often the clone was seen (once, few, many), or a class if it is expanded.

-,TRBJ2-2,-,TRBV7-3,CASSSLPLANTGELFF,TGTGCCAGCAGCTCCCTCCCCCTAGCGAACACCGGGGAGCTGTTTTTT
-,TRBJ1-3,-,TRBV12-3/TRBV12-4,CASSLWRGGAGNTIYF,TGTGCCAGCAGTTTATGGCGGGGAGGGGCCGGAAACACCATATATTTT
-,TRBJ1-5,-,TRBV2,CASSEAPGESQPQHF,TGTGCCAGCAGTGAAGCGCCAGGGGAGAGTCAGCCCCAGCATTTT
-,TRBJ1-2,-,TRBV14,CASSQGISTLTNYGYTF,TGTGCCAGCAGCCAAGGAATCAGCACCCTAACTAACTATGGCTACACCTTC
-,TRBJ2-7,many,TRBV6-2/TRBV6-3,CASSYSWGDTYEQYF,TGTGCCAGCAGTTACTCCTGGGGTGATACGTACGAGCAGTACTTC
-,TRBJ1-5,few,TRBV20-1,CSAKGRINSNQPQHF,TGCAGTGCCAAAGGACGGATTAATAGCAATCAGCCCCAGCATTTT
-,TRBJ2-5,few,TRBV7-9,CASGPSGGSQETQYF,TGTGCCAGCGGCCCCTCCGGGGGATCCCAAGAGACCCAGTACTTC
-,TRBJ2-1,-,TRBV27,CASSPRGDEQFF,TGTGCCAGCAGCCCCCGCGGGGATGAGCAGTTCTTC
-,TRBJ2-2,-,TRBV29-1,CSVYTGELFF,TGCAGCGTGTACACCGGGGAGCTGTTTTTT
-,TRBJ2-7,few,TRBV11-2,CASSLVGGGDEQYF,TGTGCCAGCAGCTTAGTTGGGGGCGGAGACGAGCAGTACTTC
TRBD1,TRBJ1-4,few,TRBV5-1,CASSLRQGTNEKLFF,TGCGCCAGCAGCCTAAGACAGGGGACTAATGAAAAACTGTTTTTT
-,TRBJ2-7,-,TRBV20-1,CSVIYGSGYEQYF,TGCAGTGTGATTTACGGGAGTGGCTACGAGCAGTACTTC
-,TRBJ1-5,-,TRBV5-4,CASSFAYPGLSNQPQHF,TGTGCCAGCAGCTTCGCTTACCCAGGGCTTAGCAATCAGCCCCAGCATTTT
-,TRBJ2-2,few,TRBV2,CASSEAWASNTGELFF,TGTGCCAGCAGTGAAGCTTGGGCTAGCAACACCGGGGAGCTGTTTTTT
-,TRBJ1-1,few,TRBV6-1,CASHRGTEAFF,TGTGCCAGCCACCGCGGCACTGAAGCTTTCTTT
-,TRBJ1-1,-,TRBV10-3,CAISGASSLTEAFF,TGTGCCATCAGTGGGGCGAGTAGTCTCACTGAAGCTTTCTTT
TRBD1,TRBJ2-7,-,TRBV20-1,CSASYRGRLYEQYF,TGCAGTGCAAGCTACAGGGGACGCCTCTACGAGCAGTACTTC
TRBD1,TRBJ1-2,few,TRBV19,CASTTGARGYTF,TGTGCCAGTACGACAGGGGCCAGGGGCTACACCTTC
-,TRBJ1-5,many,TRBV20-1,CSARDGGANQPQHF,TGCAGTGCTAGAGATGGAGGGGCCAATCAGCCCCAGCATTTT
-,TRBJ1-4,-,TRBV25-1,CASAGIGREKLFF,TGTGCCAGCGCCGGGATCGGTCGGGAAAAACTGTTTTTT
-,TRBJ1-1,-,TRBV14,CASSQTAGGTEAFF,TGTGCCAGCAGCCAAACCGCCGGAGGCACTGAAGCTTTCTTT
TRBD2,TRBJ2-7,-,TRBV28,CASSFQGLAGGLYEQYF,TGTGCCAGCAGTTTCCAAGGACTAGCGGGAGGGCTATACGAGCAGTACTTC
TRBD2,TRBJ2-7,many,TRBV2,CASSASGFAYEQYF,TGTGCCAGCAGTGCTAGCGGGTTCGCCTACGAGCAGTACTTC